This T cell receptor (beta chain) was obtained from a study of T cells in women clearing cervical HPV infection. Study in general: Donors had HPV16-related CIN3 or worse; 2 had invasive cancer.

Each participant carried one incident cervical HPV16 infection only. immunoSEQ multiplex PCR used an average of roughly 1,100 ng genomic DNA. Here immunoSEQ multiplex PCR was the method, and the copy in TCRdb shows in-frame clones only, minus some. Its table lists approximately 31,000 clones. Of note for this clone: The CDR3 end lies 3 residues beyond the end of the read and is filled in from the germline J gene.

The CDR3 is 13 amino acids. Germline V gene lookup returns CDR1 SQVTM and CDR2 ANQGSEA. V shed 7 bases, J shed 2 bases, and the junction held 7 bases outside the gene matches. The sequencing input was blood buffy coat. The chain has TRBV29-1 and TRBJ1-2, with TRBD1 identical over 7 bases. This receptor was obtained from a woman between 18 and 69 years old with a cervical HPV16 infection that either progressed to CIN3+ or cleared (not recorded which). CDR3 bases read: TGCAGCGCCGAGGGGGACAGCAACTATGGC. Residues: CSAEGDSNYG. The full CDR3 reads CSAEGDSNYGYTF.